The TCR beta chain under discussion was sequenced for a study of blood T cell repertoires in COVID-19. At the level of the study: Sample material is recorded as cDNA or gDNA derived from T cells, B-cell-depleted T cells, or PBMCs.

The germline V and J ends were trimmed by 6 bases and 0 bases, with 12 bases remaining between them. Germline-derived CDR1 and CDR2 are KGHSH and LQKENI. The CDR3 spans 15 residues. The protocol was immunoSEQ multiplex PCR, while the TCRdb copy is restricted to in-frame clones and leaves out a portion. This sample carries about 80,000 clones, over 75% of them seen once, and the ten largest clones take approximately 8.8%. This chain uses TRBV18 with TRBJ1-5, with no clear D. The clonotype originates from a human donor in a cohort sampled during active COVID-19. The sequenced material came from peripheral blood. In DNA, the CDR3 is TGTGCCAGCTCCCACGACATGGATAGCAATCAGCCCCAGCATTTT. Translated: CASSHDMDSNQPQHF. Supplemented by reference TRBV18 and TRBJ1-5, the full variable domain reads NAGVMQNPRHLVRRRGQEARLRCSPMKGHSHVYWYRQLPEEGLKFMVYLQKENIIDESGMPKERFSAEFPKEGPSILRIQQVVRGDSAAYFCASSHDMDSNQPQHFGDGTRLSIL.